This TCR beta chain is drawn from a study of shared clonotypes between healthy human individuals. Clones were read by immunoSEQ multiplex PCR, and TCRdb kept only the in-frame ones, dropping some. The sample lists some 530,000 clones, 70% to 85% occurring once. There are 16 residues in the CDR3. The V end was cut by 7 bases, the J end by 7 bases, with 22 bases between. Germline CDR1 MDHEN, CDR2 SYDVKM. V gene TRBV28 combines with J gene TRBJ2-2; no clear D. The receptor was isolated from a woman aged 40 to 49 in good health. Some clones in this sample may be carry-over from other donors' samples. The source material was PBMCs. The CDR3 region is CASTPPGLESVGELFF. The CDR3 DNA follows: TGTGCCAGCACCCCACCCGGCCTAGAAAGTGTCGGGGAGCTGTTTTTT. Combining the CDR3 with reference TRBV28 and TRBJ2-2 gives the whole variable domain DVKVTQSSRYLVKRTGEKVFLECVQDMDHENMFWYRQDPGLGLRLIYFSYDVKMKEKGDIPEGYSVSREKKERFSLILESASTNQTSMYLCASTPPGLESVGELFFGEGSRLTVL.